Below, 3 T cell receptor beta chains from the same sample are listed, as sequenced in a study of cytomegalovirus exposure and HLA in healthy donors. It was with 60 Vbeta and 13 Jbeta primers that the PCR ran. TCRdb's copy holds only in-frame clones and misses some; the assay was immunoSEQ multiplex PCR. Here the sample spans over 150,000 clones, approximately 88% being singletons. The specimen was PBMCs. The receptors originated from a boy under 10 years old in good health and CMV-seronegative.

The gene calls are TRBV30 and TRBJ2-3; TRBD2 matches at 12 bases. The CDR3 covers 17 residues. Germline CDR1 GTSNPN, CDR2 SVGIG (reference sequence). The J segment lost 3 bases and the V segment lost 1 base, leaving 8 bases of the junction unmatched. CDR3 loop: CAWSAGTSGQLTDTQYF. The CDR3 region has the DNA TGTGCCTGGAGTGCCGGGACTAGCGGGCAACTAACAGATACGCAGTATTTT.

The CDR3 loop is CASSLGGTGRTDTQYF. CDR3 nucleotide sequence: TGCGCCAGCAGCTTGGGAGGGACAGGGAGGACAGATACGCAGTATTTT. This chain uses TRBV5-1 with TRBJ2-3; 9 nucleotides align to TRBD1. After removal of 0 bases from V and 3 bases from J, the junction contained 5 bases not matched to a gene. The CDR3 covers 16 residues. Germline CDR1 and CDR2: SGHRS and YFSETQ.

This clone appeared a single time. V and J are TRBV18 and TRBJ2-1; 8 nucleotides line up with TRBD2. V lost 3 bases and J lost 6; bases outside the gene matches: 1. This CDR3 has 13 amino acids. The germline V gene has CDR1 KGHSH and CDR2 LQKENI. Here the CDR3 reads CASSPSGVNEQFF. The CDR3 bases are TGTGCCAGCTCACCTAGCGGGGTCAATGAGCAGTTCTTC. The complete variable domain, with remaining parts taken from reference TRBV18 and TRBJ2-1, reads NAGVMQNPRHLVRRRGQEARLRCSPMKGHSHVYWYRQLPEEGLKFMVYLQKENIIDESGMPKERFSAEFPKEGPSILRIQQVVRGDSAAYFCASSPSGVNEQFFGPGTRLTVL.